What follows describes a single T cell receptor (beta chain). This clonotype has a count of ten or more. The clone's antigen remains unknown. No quality values exist for individual bases; no much larger clone is one base distant. Genomic DNA was used as template for profiling of TCR beta VDJ combinations and CDR3 sequences. An Illumina HiSeq 2000 was used for TCR repertoire sequencing. On the study's bioinformatics: TRBV/TRBJ rearrangement plots, CDR3 size and DJ length profiles, and Simpson's diversity index were used to assess repertoires. Whichever DNA sequence was most abundant in the deep sequencing data was defined as the immunodominant clone. CDR3 amino acid sequences were checked for sharing across subjects and were also compared against the VDJdb database and published repertoires. The raw public data were reprocessed by TCRdb itself: fastp quality trimming at Q25, MiXCR clonotype calling, in-frame beta chains only. Rows with one shared CDR3 protein collapse into an entry with the most common genes and DNA. Clone size and V and J calls follow TCRdb, not the original study. The sample table lists hundreds of thousands of distinct CDR3 sequences, around three fifths of them with a count of one. The top ten clones comprise less than 10% of the sample.

TCR repertoires of sorted CD4+ and CD8+ blood T cells from severe aplastic anemia patients and healthy subjects were deep-sequenced in the study. Ficoll-Paque density gradient centrifugation was used to isolate peripheral blood mononuclear cells. Before DNA extraction, CD4+ and CD8+ T cells were sorted by FACS or by magnetic beads. These data are taken from a study of CD8+CD57+ T cells in acquired aplastic anemia listed by TCRdb under 2018. Background for the entire study: DNA extracted from sorted CD4+ and CD8+ cells had a mean of approximately 3.5 ug, with a range of about 0.18 to 27.4 ug. The paper's findings and limits, for the study overall: CD8+ Simpson's diversity did not differ significantly between patients and healthy controls (P=0.060). Some 30 CD8+ CDR3 sequences were found to be shared between patients and controls, but these sequences appeared to be highly expressed in patients and within the immunodominant clones of the patients.

The germline ends are 16 bases apart after V is trimmed by 6 bases and J by 13 bases. The CDR3 runs 13 residues from the cysteine to the phenylalanine. CDR3 DNA is the only sequence kept; it has 39 bases, read in frame from the first base. CDR1 and CDR2, looked up from the germline V gene, are MGHDK and SYGVNS. This TCR derives from a human donor with severe aplastic anemia or a healthy control (not recorded which). Sample: sorted CD4+, CD8+, or CD8+CD57+ T cells (not recorded which) from PBMCs. The chain is assembled from TRBV25-1 and TRBJ1-6; perhaps TRBD1 is the D gene, with 5 bases matching. The DNA sequence is as follows: TGTGCCAGCAGCAATACAGGTGGAGGTCCCCTCCACTTT. It is translated as CASSNTGGGPLHF. With the rest looked up from the reference TRBV25-1 and TRBJ1-6 genes rather than sequenced, the full variable domain is EADIYQTPRYLVIGTGKKITLECSQTMGHDKMYWYQQDPGMELHLIHYSYGVNSTEKGDLSSESTVSRIRTEHFPLTLESARPSHTSQYLCASSNTGGGPLHFGNGTRLTVT.